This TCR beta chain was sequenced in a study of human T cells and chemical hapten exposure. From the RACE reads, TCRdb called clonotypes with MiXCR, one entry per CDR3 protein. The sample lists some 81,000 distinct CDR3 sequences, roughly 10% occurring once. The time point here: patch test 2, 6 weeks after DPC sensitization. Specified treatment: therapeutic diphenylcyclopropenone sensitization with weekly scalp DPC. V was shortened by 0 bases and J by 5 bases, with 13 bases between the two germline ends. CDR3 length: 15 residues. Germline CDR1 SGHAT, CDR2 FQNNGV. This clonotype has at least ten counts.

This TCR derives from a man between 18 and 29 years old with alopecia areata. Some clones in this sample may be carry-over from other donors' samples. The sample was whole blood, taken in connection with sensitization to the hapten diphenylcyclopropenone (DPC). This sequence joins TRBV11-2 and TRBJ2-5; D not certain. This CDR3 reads CASSLDQAVSETQYF. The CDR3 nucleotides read TGTGCCAGCAGCTTAGATCAGGCAGTTAGTGAGACCCAGTACTTC.